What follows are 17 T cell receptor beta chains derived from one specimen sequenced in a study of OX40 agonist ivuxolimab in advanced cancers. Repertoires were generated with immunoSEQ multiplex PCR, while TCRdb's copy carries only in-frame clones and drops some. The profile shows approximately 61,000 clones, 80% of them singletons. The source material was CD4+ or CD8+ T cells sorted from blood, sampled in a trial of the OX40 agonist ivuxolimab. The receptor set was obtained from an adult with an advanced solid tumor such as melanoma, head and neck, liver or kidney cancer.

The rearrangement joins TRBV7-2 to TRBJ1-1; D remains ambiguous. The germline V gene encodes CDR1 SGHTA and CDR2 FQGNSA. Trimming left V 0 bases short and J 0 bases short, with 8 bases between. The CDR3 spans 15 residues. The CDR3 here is CASSLAKGLNTEAFF. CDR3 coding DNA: TGTGCCAGCAGCTTAGCGAAAGGTCTGAACACTGAAGCTTTCTTT.

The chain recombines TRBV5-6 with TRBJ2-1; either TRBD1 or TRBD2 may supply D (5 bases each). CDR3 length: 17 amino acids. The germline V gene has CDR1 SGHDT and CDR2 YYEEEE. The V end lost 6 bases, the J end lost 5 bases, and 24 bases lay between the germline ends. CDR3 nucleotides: TGTGCCAGCACCACATCAGAGGGACGTTCGGTCCACAATGAGCAGTTCTTC. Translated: CASTTSEGRSVHNEQFF. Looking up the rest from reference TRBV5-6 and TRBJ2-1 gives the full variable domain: DAGVTQSPTHLIKTRGQQVTLRCSPKSGHDTVSWYQQALGQGPQFIFQYYEEEERQRGNFPDRFSGHQFPNYSSELNVNALLLGDSALYLCASTTSEGRSVHNEQFFGPGTRLTVL.

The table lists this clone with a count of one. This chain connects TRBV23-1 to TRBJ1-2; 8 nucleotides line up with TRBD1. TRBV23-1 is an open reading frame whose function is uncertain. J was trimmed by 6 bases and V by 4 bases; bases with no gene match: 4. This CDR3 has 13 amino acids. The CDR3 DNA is TGCGCCAGCAGTCCCGGACAGGGTAATGGCTACACCTTC. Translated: CASSPGQGNGYTF.

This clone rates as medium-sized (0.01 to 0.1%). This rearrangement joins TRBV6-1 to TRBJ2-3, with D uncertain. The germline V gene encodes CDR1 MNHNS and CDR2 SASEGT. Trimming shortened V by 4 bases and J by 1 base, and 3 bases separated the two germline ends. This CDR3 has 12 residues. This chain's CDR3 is CASSGGTDTQYF. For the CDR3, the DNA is TGTGCCAGCAGTGGGGGCACAGATACGCAGTATTTT.

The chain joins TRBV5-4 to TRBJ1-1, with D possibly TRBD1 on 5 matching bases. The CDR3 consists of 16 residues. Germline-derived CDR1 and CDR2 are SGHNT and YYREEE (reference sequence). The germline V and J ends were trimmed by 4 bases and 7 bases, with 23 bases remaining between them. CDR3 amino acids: CASSLPYGGEGSEAFF. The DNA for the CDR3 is TGTGCCAGCAGCCTCCCTTACGGGGGGGAAGGTAGTGAAGCTTTCTTT. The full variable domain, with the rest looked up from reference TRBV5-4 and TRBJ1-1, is ETGVTQSPTHLIKTRGQQVTLRCSSQSGHNTVSWYQQALGQGPQFIFQYYREEENGRGNFPPRFSGLQFPNYSSELNVNALELDDSALYLCASSLPYGGEGSEAFFGQGTRLTVV.

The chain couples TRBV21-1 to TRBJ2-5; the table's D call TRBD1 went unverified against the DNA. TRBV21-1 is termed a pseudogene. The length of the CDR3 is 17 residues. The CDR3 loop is CASSCQSPAWLEETQYF. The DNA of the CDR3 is TGTGCCAGCAGCTGTCAATCCCCTGCCTGGCTGGAAGAGACCCAGTACTTC.

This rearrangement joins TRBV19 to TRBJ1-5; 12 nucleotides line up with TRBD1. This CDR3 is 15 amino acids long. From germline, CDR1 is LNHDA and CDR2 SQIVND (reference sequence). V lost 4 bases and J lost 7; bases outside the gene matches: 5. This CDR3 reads CASSTGQGAGQPQHF. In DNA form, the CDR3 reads TGTGCCAGTAGTACGGGACAGGGGGCAGGACAGCCCCAGCATTTT.

This CDR3 is CASSGRPGFSGNTIYF. Here the CDR3 DNA reads TGTGCCAGCAGTGGTCGACCAGGGTTCTCTGGAAACACCATATATTTT. The V and J genes are TRBV6-1 and TRBJ1-3; D is perhaps TRBD1 (5 bases). This CDR3 has 16 amino acids. Germline CDR1 reads MNHNS; CDR2 reads SASEGT. With 4 bases removed from V and 0 bases from J, the gap between germline ends came to 13 bases.

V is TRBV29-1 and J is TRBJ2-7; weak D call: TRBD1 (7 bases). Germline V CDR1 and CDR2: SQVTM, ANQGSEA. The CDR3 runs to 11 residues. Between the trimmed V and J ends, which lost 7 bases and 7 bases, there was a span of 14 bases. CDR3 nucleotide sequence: TGCAGCGGCAGGGGGGCGAGGGAGCAGTACTTC. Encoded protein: CSGRGAREQYF.

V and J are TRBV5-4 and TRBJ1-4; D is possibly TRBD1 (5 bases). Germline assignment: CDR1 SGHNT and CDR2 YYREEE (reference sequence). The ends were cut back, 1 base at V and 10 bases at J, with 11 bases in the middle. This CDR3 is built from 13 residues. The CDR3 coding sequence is TGTGCCAGCAGCTTGAGGGGTAACGGAAAACTGTTTTTT. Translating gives CASSLRGNGKLFF.

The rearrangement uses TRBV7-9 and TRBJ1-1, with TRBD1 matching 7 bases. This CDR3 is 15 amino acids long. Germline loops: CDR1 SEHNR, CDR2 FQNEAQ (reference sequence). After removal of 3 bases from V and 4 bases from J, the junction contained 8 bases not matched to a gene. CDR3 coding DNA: TGTGCCAGCAGCTTCTCGACAGGGATCGTCACTGAAGCTTTCTTT. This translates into CASSFSTGIVTEAFF.

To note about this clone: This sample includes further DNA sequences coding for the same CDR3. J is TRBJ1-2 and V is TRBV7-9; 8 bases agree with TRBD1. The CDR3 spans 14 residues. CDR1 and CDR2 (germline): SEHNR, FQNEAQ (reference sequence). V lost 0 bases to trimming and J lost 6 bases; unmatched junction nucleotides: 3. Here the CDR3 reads CASSLAGTGDGYTF. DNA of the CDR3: TGTGCCAGCAGCTTAGCTGGGACAGGAGATGGCTACACCTTC.

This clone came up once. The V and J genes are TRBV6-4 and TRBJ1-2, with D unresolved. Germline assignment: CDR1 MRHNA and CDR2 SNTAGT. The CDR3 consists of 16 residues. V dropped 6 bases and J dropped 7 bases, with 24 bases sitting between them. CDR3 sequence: CASSSSGPPWPRGYTF. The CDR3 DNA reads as TGTGCCAGCAGCTCTTCCGGGCCACCCTGGCCGCGTGGCTACACCTTC.

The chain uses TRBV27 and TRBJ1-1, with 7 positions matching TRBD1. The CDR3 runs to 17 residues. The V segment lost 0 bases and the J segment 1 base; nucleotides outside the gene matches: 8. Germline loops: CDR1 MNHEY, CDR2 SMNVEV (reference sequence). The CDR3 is CASSLSGPGQRNTEAFF. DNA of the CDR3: TGTGCCAGCAGTTTATCGGGGCCGGGACAGAGGAACACTGAAGCTTTCTTT.

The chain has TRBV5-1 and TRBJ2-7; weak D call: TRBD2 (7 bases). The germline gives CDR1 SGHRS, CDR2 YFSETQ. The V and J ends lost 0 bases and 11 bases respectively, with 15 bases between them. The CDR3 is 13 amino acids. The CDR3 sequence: CASSLDAGEGKYF. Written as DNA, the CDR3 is TGCGCCAGCAGCTTGGACGCAGGGGAGGGCAAGTACTTC.

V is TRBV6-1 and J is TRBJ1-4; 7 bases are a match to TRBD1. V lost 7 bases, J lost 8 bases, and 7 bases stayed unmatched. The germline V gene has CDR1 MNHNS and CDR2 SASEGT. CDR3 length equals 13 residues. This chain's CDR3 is CASKARGWEKLFF. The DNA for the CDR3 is TGTGCCAGCAAGGCCAGGGGGTGGGAAAAACTGTTTTTT.

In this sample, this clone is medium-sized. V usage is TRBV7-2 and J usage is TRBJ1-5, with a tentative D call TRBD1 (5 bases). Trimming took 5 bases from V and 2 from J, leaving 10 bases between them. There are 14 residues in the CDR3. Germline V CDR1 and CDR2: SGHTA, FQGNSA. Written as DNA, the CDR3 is TGTGCCAGCAGCCGCACAGGTGGCAATCAGCCCCAGCATTTT. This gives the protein CASSRTGGNQPQHF.